The present TCR beta chain was sequenced within a study of blood T cell repertoires in COVID-19. About the research overall: From the United States, Italy and Spain came samples of acute and convalescent COVID-19.

This clone is a singleton in its sample. Generated by immunoSEQ multiplex PCR, the TCRdb table keeps only in-frame clones and is missing some. Of around 200,000 clones in the sample, around 85% were seen once. Germline V gives CDR1 MNHEY, CDR2 SVGAGI. The CDR3 loop spans 15 amino acids. V was pared by 6 bases and J by 2 bases, with 11 bases between. The sample comprised PBMCs or T cells enriched from blood (not recorded which). The sequence derives from a young woman who had recovered from COVID-19. This chain connects TRBV6-5 to TRBJ2-6; weak D call: TRBD2 (5 bases). CDR3 in amino acids: CASRGGETGANVLTF. As DNA, the CDR3 is TGTGCCAGCAGGGGTGGGGAGACTGGGGCCAACGTCCTGACTTTC.